Detailed here is one TCR beta chain. Its target is not known. V was trimmed by 1 base and J by 4 bases, leaving 2 bases between them. This CDR3 has 12 amino acids. In germline, CDR1 is LNHDA, CDR2 SQIVND (reference sequence). The data stem from a study of T-cell memory formation after mild COVID-19. General study results and limits: The study found contracting CD4+ clones mainly in CM and EM and contracting CD8+ clones in EMRA.

Sample barcodes and UMIs were carried by the TCR alpha and TCR beta cDNA libraries that 5'RACE generated with constant-segment primers. MiXCR, applied by TCRdb to the 5' RACE reads, yields one record per CDR3 protein. The sample carries about 540,000 distinct CDR3 sequences, around 20% recorded once. This chain joins TRBV19 and TRBJ2-1, with D hard to call. This TCR derives from an adult woman who had mild COVID-19 (a few samples of this study predate the infection). Cell type and time point are not known. The material sequenced was PBMCs or a T cell subset sorted from them (not recorded which). CDR3 region: CASSIAYNEQFF. CDR3 bases: TGTGCCAGTAGTATAGCGTACAATGAGCAGTTCTTC.